This T cell receptor beta chain came from a study of shared clonotypes between healthy human individuals. Study as a whole: There were three CD4 naive, three CD4 memory, two CD8 naive and one CD8 memory plates per donor.

Produced via immunoSEQ multiplex PCR; TCRdb's table is partial and in-frame only. This table holds 400,000 or so clones, 90% to 98% found once. The CDR3 runs to 13 residues. The V gene's germline CDR1 is LNHDA and CDR2 SQIVND (reference sequence). Trimming took 2 bases from V and 5 from J, leaving 7 bases between them. Sample: memory CD8+ T cells sorted from blood. Subset given: CD45RO+ cells pooled with CCR7-negative TemRA cells. The receptor was derived from a man aged 25-40 years in good health. V and J are TRBV19 and TRBJ1-5; TRBD1 is a possible D gene (5 bases). This chain's CDR3 is CASSIRGDQPQHF. In DNA, the CDR3 is TGTGCCAGTAGTATAAGGGGAGATCAGCCCCAGCATTTT.